The clone carrying this T cell receptor beta chain was seen a few times. What it binds is unknown. Germline V gene sequence: CDR1 SGHRS, CDR2 YFSETQ. The length of the CDR3 is 14 residues. V lost 1 base to trimming and J lost 0 bases, with 5 bases between them. Regions amplified from RNA transcripts were the TCR beta CDR3 regions. Primed by the HTBI set, a first-round RT-PCR was run on the TCR CDR3. TCRdb ran MiXCR on the multiplex PCR reads and lists one entry per CDR3 protein. The sample includes hundreds of thousands of distinct CDR3 sequences, under 60% of them seen just once. The data were obtained in a study of T cells in Graves' hyperthyroidism and ophthalmopathy. Study results and caveats: The model identified upcoming ophthalmopathy a median around 7.1 months ahead of onset. Most clonotypes that expanded in the thyroid above 0.001 also showed up in blood.

Patients with uncontrolled infections, other autoimmune diseases, pregnancy or lactation were excluded. Clinical symptoms, serum thyroxine, TRAb, thyroid ultrasound and orbital computed tomography established diagnosis. This chain links TRBV5-1 with TRBJ1-3; the D is unclear. Material for sequencing was peripheral blood or thyroid tissue (not recorded which). The receptor's source is a woman aged 18-29 years with Graves' hyperthyroidism. The CDR3: CASSLLSSGNTIYF. The CDR3 DNA reads as TGCGCCAGCAGCTTGCTTTCCTCTGGAAACACCATATATTTT.